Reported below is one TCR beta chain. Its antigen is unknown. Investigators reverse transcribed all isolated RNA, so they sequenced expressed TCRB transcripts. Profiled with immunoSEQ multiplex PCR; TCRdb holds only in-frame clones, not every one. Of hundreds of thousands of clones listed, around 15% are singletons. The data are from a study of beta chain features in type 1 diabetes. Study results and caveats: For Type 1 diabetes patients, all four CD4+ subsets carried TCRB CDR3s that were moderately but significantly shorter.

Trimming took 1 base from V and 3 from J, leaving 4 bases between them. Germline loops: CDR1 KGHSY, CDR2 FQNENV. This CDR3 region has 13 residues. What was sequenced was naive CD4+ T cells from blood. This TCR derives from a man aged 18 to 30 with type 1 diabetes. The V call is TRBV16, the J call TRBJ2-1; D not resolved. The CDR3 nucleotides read TGTGCCAGCAGCCAATGGGTCTACAATGAGCAGTTCTTC. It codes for CASSQWVYNEQFF.